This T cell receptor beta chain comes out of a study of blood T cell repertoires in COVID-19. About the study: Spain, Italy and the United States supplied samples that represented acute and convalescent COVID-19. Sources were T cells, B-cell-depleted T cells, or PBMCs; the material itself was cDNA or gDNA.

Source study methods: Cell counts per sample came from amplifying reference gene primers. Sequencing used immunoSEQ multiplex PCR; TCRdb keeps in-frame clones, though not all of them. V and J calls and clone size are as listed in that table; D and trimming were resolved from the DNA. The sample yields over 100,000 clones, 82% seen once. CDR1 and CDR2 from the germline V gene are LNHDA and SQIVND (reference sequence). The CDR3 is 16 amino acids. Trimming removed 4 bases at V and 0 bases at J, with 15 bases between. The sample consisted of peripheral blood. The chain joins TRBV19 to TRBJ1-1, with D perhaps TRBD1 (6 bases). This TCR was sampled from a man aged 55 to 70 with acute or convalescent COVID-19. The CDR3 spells CASSNDRSGMNTEAFF. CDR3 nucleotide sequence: TGTGCCAGTAGTAATGACAGGTCGGGAATGAACACTGAAGCTTTCTTT.